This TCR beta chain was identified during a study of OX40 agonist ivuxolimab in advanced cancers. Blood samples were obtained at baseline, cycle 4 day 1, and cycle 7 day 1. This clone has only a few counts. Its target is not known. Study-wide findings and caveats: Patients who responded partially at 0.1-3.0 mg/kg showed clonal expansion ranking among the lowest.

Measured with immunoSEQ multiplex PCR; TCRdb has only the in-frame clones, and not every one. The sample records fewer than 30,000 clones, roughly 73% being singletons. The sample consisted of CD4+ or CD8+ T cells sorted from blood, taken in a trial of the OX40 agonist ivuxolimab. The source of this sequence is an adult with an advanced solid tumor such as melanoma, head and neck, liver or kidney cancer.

The CDR3 sequence is CASRVLNEQYF. The CDR3 nucleotides are TGTGCCAGCCGGGTTTTGAACGAGCAGTACTTC. This chain links TRBV5-5 with TRBJ2-7; no clear D gene. Germline V gene sequence: CDR1 SGHKS, CDR2 YYEKEE (reference sequence). The CDR3 has 11 residues. Between the trimmed V and J ends, which lost 7 bases and 5 bases, there was a span of 10 bases.